This passage covers 14 T cell receptor beta chains from one sample sequenced in a study of blood T cell repertoires in COVID-19. Clones were sequenced by immunoSEQ multiplex PCR, and TCRdb holds only the in-frame ones, with some missing. The table shows roughly 160,000 clones, with about four fifths occurring only once. The sequencing sample was made of peripheral blood. The receptors here all came from a woman in her seventies who had recovered from COVID-19.

This clone appeared a single time. This sequence joins TRBV19 and TRBJ2-5, with D perhaps TRBD1 (5 bases). Germline V gene sequence: CDR1 LNHDA, CDR2 SQIVND (reference sequence). The CDR3 contains 13 residues. Trimming shortened V by 5 bases and J by 2 bases, and 9 bases separated the two germline ends. CDR3 bases: TGTGCCAGTAGTTTGAACAGGCAAGAGACCCAGTACTTC. Translated, it gives CASSLNRQETQYF.

The CDR3 DNA is TGTGCCAGCAGCTTAGTCCGGAGGTCCGGGGAGCTGTTTTTT. Translating gives CASSLVRRSGELFF. V is TRBV7-2 and J is TRBJ2-2; D possibly corresponds to TRBD2 (5 bases). Germline assignment: CDR1 SGHTA and CDR2 FQGNSA. The CDR3 has 14 amino acids. V gave up 1 base and J gave up 6 bases, with 9 bases separating them.

The chain links TRBV3-1 (or the pseudogene TRBV3-2) to TRBJ2-2; D is possibly TRBD2 (6 bases). The CDR3 has 13 residues. Trimming removed 8 bases at V and 4 bases at J, with 11 bases between. Germline-derived CDR1 and CDR2 are LGHDT and YNNKEL (reference sequence). The CDR3 is CASSRGSTGELFF. The CDR3 coding sequence is TGTGCCAGCTCCCGGGGGAGCACCGGGGAGCTGTTTTTT.

The genes are TRBV4-3 and TRBJ1-4; D may be TRBD1 (6 bases). The V gene's germline CDR1 is LGHNA and CDR2 YSLEER. The CDR3 has 19 residues. Trimming removed 4 bases at V and 2 bases at J, with 23 bases between. The CDR3 bases are TGCGCCAGCAGCCCGTCGTTTGGGGGGGCTCGGGGGACTAATGAAAAACTGTTTTTT. Protein: CASSPSFGGARGTNEKLFF.

V is TRBV19 and J is TRBJ1-1; tentatively, D is TRBD1 (6 bases). The V gene lost 7 bases and the J gene lost 2 bases, with 14 bases spanning the gap. This CDR3 has 14 amino acids. Germline V gene data show CDR1 as LNHDA and CDR2 as SQIVND (reference sequence). CDR3 protein: CASTRGGLNTEAFF. CDR3 coding DNA: TGTGCCAGTACCCGCGGGGGGCTTAACACTGAAGCTTTCTTT.

The chain combines TRBV4-2 with TRBJ2-6, with D tentatively TRBD1 (6 bases). This CDR3 has 19 residues. Per germline, CDR1 LGHNA and CDR2 YNFKEQ. Trimming removed 0 bases at V and 0 bases at J, with 15 bases between. CDR3 nucleotides: TGTGCCAGCAGCCAAGACACGGCAGGACAGTACTCTGGGGCCAACGTCCTGACTTTC. Its protein product is CASSQDTAGQYSGANVLTF.

The chain recombines TRBV4-1 with TRBJ1-4; D call uncertain. This CDR3 is built from 14 residues. Germline-derived CDR1 and CDR2 are MGHRA and YSYEKL. The V gene lost 1 base and the J gene lost 8 bases, with 11 bases spanning the gap. In DNA form, the CDR3 reads TGCGCCAGCAGCCAAGGAGGTTCAGCGGAAAAACTGTTTTTT. It translates to CASSQGGSAEKLFF.

The CDR3 nucleotides are TGCAGTGCTAGTCGTGGACAGGGCCTCCAAAACGGGGAGCTGTTTTTT. It specifies CSASRGQGLQNGELFF. The chain combines TRBV20-1 with TRBJ2-2, with 8 bases identical to TRBD1. Trimming at V came to 3 bases and at J to 7 bases, leaving 13 bases not matched to a gene. Germline CDR1 reads DFQATT; CDR2 reads SNEGSKA (reference sequence). CDR3 length: 16 amino acids.

The chain joins TRBV7-2 to TRBJ1-3; D is unclear. This CDR3 region has 13 residues. Trimming left V 1 base short and J 9 bases short, with 10 bases between. The V gene's germline CDR1 is SGHTA and CDR2 FQGNSA. CDR3 in DNA: TGTGCCAGCAGCTTAGAAGGGAGCGGCACCATATATTTT. It codes for CASSLEGSGTIYF.

This sequence joins TRBV2 and TRBJ2-5; D may be TRBD1 (5 bases). Trimming pared 1 base from V and 2 bases from J, leaving 11 bases between. This CDR3 has 15 residues. Germline V gives CDR1 SNHLY, CDR2 FYNNEI. CDR3 residues: CASSEGAGRQETQYF. The CDR3 nucleotides are TGTGCCAGCAGTGAAGGAGCAGGGCGGCAAGAGACCCAGTACTTC.

The rearrangement joins TRBV15 to TRBJ2-3, with TRBD2 identical over 8 bases. The CDR3 is 15 residues long. Germline CDR1 and CDR2: LNHNV and YYDKDF (reference sequence). The CDR3 protein is CSTSADGGRSDTQYF. CDR3 nucleotides: TGTTCGACCTCGGCTGATGGCGGGAGGTCAGATACGCAGTATTTT.

The rearrangement joins TRBV2 to TRBJ1-6, with D tentatively TRBD1 (5 bases). Germline assignment: CDR1 SNHLY and CDR2 FYNNEI. CDR3 length: 20 amino acids. The V end lost 6 bases, the J end lost 0 bases, and 24 bases lay between the germline ends. The CDR3 sequence is CASRYHPPSGSSSYNSPLHF. CDR3 DNA: TGTGCCAGCAGATACCACCCCCCCTCAGGGTCAAGCTCCTATAATTCACCCCTCCACTTT.

The sample holds one count of this clone. The chain uses TRBV19 and TRBJ1-2, with a weak D call TRBD1 (5 bases). Germline CDR1 reads LNHDA; CDR2 reads SQIVND (reference sequence). V was clipped by 3 bases and J by 4 bases, with 12 bases between them. The CDR3 contains 14 residues. The CDR3 reads CASSISRGSYGYTF. CDR3 in DNA: TGTGCCAGTAGTATTTCGCGGGGGAGCTATGGCTACACCTTC.

The chain is built from TRBV7-8 and TRBJ1-2; 8 nucleotides align to TRBD1. Germline lookup yields CDR1 SGHVS and CDR2 FQNEAQ. This CDR3 region has 15 residues. Trimming at V came to 5 bases and at J to 8 bases, leaving 13 bases not matched to a gene. CDR3 loop: CASSLSGQGLGGYTF. In DNA, the CDR3 is TGTGCCAGCAGCCTGTCCGGACAGGGCCTAGGGGGCTACACCTTC.